This is a list of T cell receptor beta chains from one sample in a study of cytomegalovirus exposure and HLA in healthy donors. The table came from immunoSEQ multiplex PCR; TCRdb's copy has only in-frame clones and leaves some out. Counted here are 130,000 or so clones, under 75% occurring once; the ten biggest clones make up 2% to 3%. The material sequenced was PBMCs. The receptors were sampled from a woman in her thirties or forties in good health and CMV-seronegative. Both conserved end residues are part of each CDR3. D genes are given only for firm matches. Size tells how often a clone was seen (once, few, many) or the class of an expanded clone, and some rows leave it out.

CASSQGRSGPRCQPQHF	TGTGCCAGCAGCCAAGGGAGGTCGGGCCCTCGGTGTCAGCCCCAGCATTTT	.	TRBV7-4	few	TRBJ1-5
CASSLVAGASPNEQFF	TGCGCCAGCAGCTTGGTAGCGGGGGCCAGTCCAAATGAGCAGTTCTTC	TRBD2	TRBV5-1	.	TRBJ2-1
CASSATRGVSGANVLTF	TGTGCCAGCAGCGCCACAAGGGGCGTCTCCGGGGCCAACGTCCTGACTTTC	.	TRBV7-9	.	TRBJ2-6
CASSQDSTVDSRTDTQYF	TGCGCCAGCAGCCAAGACTCGACCGTGGACAGCCGCACAGATACGCAGTATTTT	.	TRBV4-1	.	TRBJ2-3
CASSLRGSNQPQHF	TGTGCCAGCAGTTTACGGGGGAGCAATCAGCCCCAGCATTTT	.	TRBV27	.	TRBJ1-5
CAWNSDSNEKLFF	TGTGCCTGGAACTCGGACAGTAATGAAAAACTGTTTTTT	.	TRBV30	.	TRBJ1-4
CASSLAGELYGYTF	TGTGCCAGCAGCCTAGCAGGGGAACTCTATGGCTACACCTTC	.	TRBV5-8	.	TRBJ1-2
CASSTDRNTEAFF	TGTGCCAGCAGCACGGACAGGAACACTGAAGCTTTCTTT	.	TRBV2	.	TRBJ1-1
CASSEGSTEAFF	TGCGCCAGCAGCGAGGGCTCCACTGAAGCTTTCTTT	.	TRBV4-3	few	TRBJ1-1
CASSQEQGRQFF	TGTGCCAGCAGCCAAGAACAGGGGAGGCAGTTCTTC	TRBD1	TRBV14	.	TRBJ2-1
CASSLTGRGYTEAFF	TGCGCCAGCAGCTTGACAGGGCGGGGGTACACTGAAGCTTTCTTT	.	TRBV5-1	.	TRBJ1-1
CASGFGTNEEKLFF	TGTGCTAGTGGTTTTGGCACTAACGAAGAAAAACTGTTTTTT	.	TRBV12-5	few	TRBJ1-4
CASSSTTGLLVYEQYF	TGTGCCAGCAGCTCAACTACGGGACTCCTAGTCTACGAGCAGTACTTC	.	TRBV5-5	.	TRBJ2-7
CASSLGWGGTEAFF	TGCGCCAGCAGCTTGGGGTGGGGGGGGACTGAAGCTTTCTTT	.	TRBV5-1	.	TRBJ1-1
CASSLNRGETQYF	TGTGCCAGCAGCTTGAATCGGGGGGAGACCCAGTACTTC	.	TRBV5-4	once	TRBJ2-5
CASSPRTGLGYGYTF	TGTGCCAGCAGCCCCAGGACAGGTTTAGGCTATGGCTACACCTTC	TRBD1	TRBV7-2	.	TRBJ1-2
CATWTPAVPYGNQPQHF	TGTGCCACCTGGACTCCGGCGGTTCCCTACGGCAATCAGCCCCAGCATTTT	.	TRBV10-3	.	TRBJ1-5
CASSLGQGAIEAFF	TGTGCCAGCTCACTCGGACAGGGGGCGATTGAAGCTTTCTTT	TRBD1	TRBV18	.	TRBJ1-1